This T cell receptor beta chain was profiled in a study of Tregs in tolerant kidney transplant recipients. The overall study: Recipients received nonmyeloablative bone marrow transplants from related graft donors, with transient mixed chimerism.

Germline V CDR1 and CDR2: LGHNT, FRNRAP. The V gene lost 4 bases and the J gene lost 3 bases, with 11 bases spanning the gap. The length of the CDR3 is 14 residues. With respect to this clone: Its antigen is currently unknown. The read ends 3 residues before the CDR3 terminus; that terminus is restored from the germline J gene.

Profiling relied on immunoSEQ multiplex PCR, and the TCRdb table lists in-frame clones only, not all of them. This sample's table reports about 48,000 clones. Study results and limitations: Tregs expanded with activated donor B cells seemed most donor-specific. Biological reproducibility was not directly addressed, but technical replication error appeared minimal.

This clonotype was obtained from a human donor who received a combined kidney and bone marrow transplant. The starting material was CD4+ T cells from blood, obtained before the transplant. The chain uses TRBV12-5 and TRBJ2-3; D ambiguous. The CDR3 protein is CASGYGRQTDTQYF. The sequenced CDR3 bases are TGTGCTAGTGGTTATGGCAGGCAAACAGATACG.